This record concerns one TCR beta chain sequence. Its antigen is currently unknown. This specimen comes from a study of T-cell reconstitution after alpha-beta-depleted transplantation in children. Overall study findings and caveats: T-cell counts and diversity were attributed mostly to newly produced T cells one year after transplant. Where alpha-beta T cells came from about two months after transplant was reportedly several hundred expanded graft clones. It was surviving recipient T cells and thymic progenitors that gave some patients high TCRbeta diversity at day 60.

The CDR3 runs to 14 residues. V gave up 9 bases and J gave up 0 bases, with 12 bases separating them. Germline CDR1 LNHNV, CDR2 YYDKDF (reference sequence). TCRbeta library construction was performed incorporating unique molecular identifiers. TCRdb reprocessed the PCR reads via MiXCR and lists one record per CDR3 protein. Of hundreds of thousands of distinct CDR3 sequences in the sample, less than 15% were seen once. The TCR originated in a girl aged 2 to 10 with congenital amegakaryocytic thrombocytopenia, due to receive a stem cell transplant. The J gene is TRBJ2-4, the V gene TRBV15, with D maybe TRBD1 (5 bases). Here the sequenced sample was PBMCs, taken before TCRalphabeta/CD19-depleted stem cell transplant. CDR3 residues: CATGNRIAKNIQYF. The CDR3 coding sequence is TGTGCCACGGGCAACAGGATAGCCAAAAACATTCAGTACTTC. The variable domain in full, completed from reference TRBV15 and TRBJ2-4, reads DAMVIQNPRYQVTQFGKPVTLSCSQTLNHNVMYWYQQKSSQAPKLLFHYYDKDFNNEADTPDNFQSRRPNTSFCFLDIRSPGLGDTAMYLCATGNRIAKNIQYFGAGTRLSVL.